The next 5 T cell receptor beta chains were all read from a single sample in a study of radiotherapy plus CTLA-4 blockade in lung cancer. Produced via immunoSEQ multiplex PCR; TCRdb's table is partial and in-frame only. This sample has roughly 45,000 clones, with about 63% found just once. The sequenced sample was peripheral blood, obtained from a patient treated with radiotherapy plus ipilimumab. Receptor source: a human donor with non-small cell lung cancer who had a partial response to radiotherapy plus ipilimumab.

The V gene is TRBV7-3, the J gene TRBJ2-1; 9 bases line up with TRBD1. The CDR3 has 12 amino acids. CDR1 and CDR2 (germline): SGHTA, FQGTGA. Trimming at V came to 6 bases and at J to 10 bases, leaving 4 bases not matched to a gene. In DNA form, the CDR3 reads TGTGCCAGCAGACCGACAGGGGGGGAGCAGTTCTTC. The encoded protein is CASRPTGGEQFF. Based on the CDR3 plus reference TRBV7-3 and TRBJ2-1, the full variable domain is GAGVSQTPSNKVTEKGKYVELRCDPISGHTALYWYRQSLGQGPEFLIYFQGTGAADDSGLPNDRFFAVRPEGSVSTLKIQRTERGDSAVYLCASRPTGGEQFFGPGTRLTVL.

This clone was detected a few times. The V call is TRBV6-6, the J call TRBJ1-1, with D possibly being TRBD1 (5 bases). CDR3 length equals 14 residues. In germline, CDR1 is MNHNY, CDR2 SVGAGI (reference sequence). V was cut by 2 bases and J by 5 bases, with 12 bases left in between. CDR3 sequence: CASSYGQGSTEAFF. CDR3 nucleotide sequence: TGTGCCAGCAGTTACGGTCAGGGTAGTACTGAAGCTTTCTTT.

The V and J genes are TRBV5-8 and TRBJ1-2; D is perhaps TRBD1 (5 bases). Germline V gene lookup returns CDR1 SGHTS and CDR2 YDEGEE. The V and J ends lost 6 bases and 2 bases respectively, with 14 bases between them. The CDR3 spans 14 residues. The CDR3 reads CASTTGPGNYGYTF. The DNA of the CDR3 is TGTGCCAGCACCACAGGTCCAGGGAACTATGGCTACACCTTC. The variable domain in full, with the rest retrieved from reference TRBV5-8 and TRBJ1-2, is EAGVTQSPTHLIKTRGQQATLRCSPISGHTSVYWYQQALGLGLQFLLWYDEGEERNRGNFPPRFSGRQFPNYSSELNVNALELEDSALYLCASTTGPGNYGYTFGSGTRLTVV.

J is TRBJ1-3 and V is TRBV9; 8 bases align to TRBD1. Germline CDR1 is SGDLS and CDR2 is YYNGEE. The CDR3 has 14 residues. The V segment lost 5 bases and the J segment 0 bases; nucleotides outside the gene matches: 1. CDR3 DNA: TGTGCCAGCAGTGGACAGGGCTCTGGAAACACCATATATTTT. Encoded protein: CASSGQGSGNTIYF.

This chain uses TRBV7-3 with TRBJ2-1; 9 nucleotides line up with TRBD2. The CDR3 loop spans 15 amino acids. Germline V gives CDR1 SGHTA, CDR2 FQGTGA. Trimming at V came to 5 bases and at J to 7 bases, leaving 9 bases not matched to a gene. The CDR3 DNA reads as TGTGCCAGCAGCGCTTTGGCGGGAGGGCGAAATGAGCAGTTCTTC. Its translation: CASSALAGGRNEQFF.